This T cell receptor (beta chain) appears in the sequencing data of a study of cytomegalovirus exposure and HLA in healthy donors. PCR involved 60 Vbeta and 13 Jbeta primers. Profiled with immunoSEQ multiplex PCR; TCRdb holds only in-frame clones, not every one. The sample has about 130,000 clones, roughly 70% seen once. The study's findings and limits: In an earlier analysis, most TCR beta V segments were productive about 87% or about 30% of the time.

A note on this clone: Its specificity is not known.

The sequenced material came from PBMCs. The receptor comes from a man aged 40-49 years in good health and CMV-seropositive.

The CDR3 reads CASSWTTGPGANVLTF. CDR3 bases: TGCGCCAGCAGCTGGACGACAGGGCCTGGGGCCAACGTCCTGACTTTC. This chain uses TRBV5-1 with TRBJ2-6; TRBD1 matches at 7 bases. Germline CDR1 SGHRS, CDR2 YFSETQ. Unmatched junction bases numbered 5, after V lost 3 bases and J lost 2 bases. This CDR3 region has 16 residues.